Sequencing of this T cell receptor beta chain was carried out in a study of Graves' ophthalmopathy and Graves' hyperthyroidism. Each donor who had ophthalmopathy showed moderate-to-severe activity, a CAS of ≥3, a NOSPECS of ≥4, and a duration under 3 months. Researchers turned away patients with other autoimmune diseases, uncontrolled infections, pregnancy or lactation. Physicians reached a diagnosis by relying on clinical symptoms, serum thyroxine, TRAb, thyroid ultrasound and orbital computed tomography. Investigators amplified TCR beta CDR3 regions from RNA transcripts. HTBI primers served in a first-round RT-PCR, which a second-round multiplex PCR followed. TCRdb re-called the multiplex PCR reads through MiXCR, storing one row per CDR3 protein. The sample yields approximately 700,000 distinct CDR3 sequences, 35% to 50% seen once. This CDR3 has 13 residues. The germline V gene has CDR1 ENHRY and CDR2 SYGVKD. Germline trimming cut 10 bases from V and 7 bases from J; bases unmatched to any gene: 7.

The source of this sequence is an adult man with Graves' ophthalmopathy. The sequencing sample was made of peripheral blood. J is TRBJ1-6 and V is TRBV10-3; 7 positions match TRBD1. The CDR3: CATGTALNSPLHF. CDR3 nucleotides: TGTGCCACCGGGACAGCCCTAAATTCACCCCTCCACTTT.